Below are 26 T cell receptor beta chains sequenced from a single sample in a study of cytomegalovirus exposure and HLA in healthy donors. PCR amplification relied on 60 Vbeta primers (plus 13 Jbeta primers). Measured with immunoSEQ multiplex PCR; TCRdb has only the in-frame clones, and not every one. The sample has about 270,000 clones, around 65% seen once. Source material: PBMCs. The receptor source for this set is a female donor in good health and CMV-seronegative.

The chain carries TRBV18 and TRBJ2-2, with D uncertain. V gave up 2 bases and J gave up 6 bases, with 4 bases separating them. Germline CDR1 KGHSH, CDR2 LQKENI. This CDR3 contains 12 residues. CDR3 in amino acids: CASSPSAGELFF. CDR3 DNA sequence: TGTGCCAGCTCACCATCAGCCGGGGAGCTGTTTTTT. The whole variable domain, filled in from reference TRBV18 and TRBJ2-2, reads NAGVMQNPRHLVRRRGQEARLRCSPMKGHSHVYWYRQLPEEGLKFMVYLQKENIIDESGMPKERFSAEFPKEGPSILRIQQVVRGDSAAYFCASSPSAGELFFGEGSRLTVL.

This clone showed up just once. This chain uses TRBV18 with TRBJ2-4; 7 nucleotides agree with TRBD1. With V trimmed by 4 bases and J by 0 bases, 6 bases remained unmatched. This CDR3 comprises 16 residues. Germline values: CDR1 KGHSH, CDR2 LQKENI. The CDR3 nucleotides are TGTGCCAGCTCACGGGACAGATCGCTAGCCAAAAACATTCAGTACTTC. This gives the protein CASSRDRSLAKNIQYF.

This chain connects TRBV27 to TRBJ1-2; 8 nucleotides line up with TRBD1. This CDR3 comprises 16 residues. The germline V gene has CDR1 MNHEY and CDR2 SMNVEV (reference sequence). Germline trimming cut 6 bases from V and 0 bases from J; bases unmatched to any gene: 9. This chain's CDR3 is CASRGAGGKANYGYTF. The CDR3 nucleotides are TGTGCCAGCAGAGGGGCAGGGGGCAAAGCTAACTATGGCTACACCTTC.

The chain couples TRBV4-2 to TRBJ2-3, with 9 bases identical to TRBD2. There are 18 residues in the CDR3. Germline V gene lookup returns CDR1 LGHNA and CDR2 YNFKEQ. The junction had 15 bases not matched to a gene; V was cut back by 1 base and J by 7 bases. The CDR3 region is CASSQGPLAGTSRNTQYF. In DNA, the CDR3 is TGTGCCAGCAGCCAAGGACCCCTAGCGGGAACCTCGAGGAATACGCAGTATTTT.

The rearrangement joins TRBV6-6 to TRBJ2-6, with a weak D call TRBD2 (5 bases). Germline CDR1 MNHNY, CDR2 SVGAGI (reference sequence). The V gene lost 0 bases and the J gene lost 4 bases, with 7 bases spanning the gap. This CDR3 comprises 15 residues. The CDR3 coding sequence is TGTGCCAGCAGTTACTCGGAGGCCGGGGCCAACGTCCTGACTTTC. It encodes CASSYSEAGANVLTF.

The gene calls are TRBV2 and TRBJ2-3; 7 bases fit TRBD1. The CDR3 length is 11 residues. Germline CDR1 SNHLY, CDR2 FYNNEI. Losses at the gene ends were 11 bases for V and 3 bases for J; bases not matched to a gene: 2. The CDR3 spells CAFRGTDTQYF. The DNA for the CDR3 is TGTGCCTTCAGGGGGACAGATACGCAGTATTTT.

The chain carries TRBV19 and TRBJ2-3, with D possibly being TRBD2 (5 bases). V shed 3 bases and J shed 3 bases, with 10 bases lying between them. In germline, CDR1 is LNHDA, CDR2 SQIVND (reference sequence). The CDR3 runs to 14 residues. The CDR3 DNA sequence: TGTGCCAGTAGTATGCCACGAGGGACAGATACGCAGTATTTT. It is translated as CASSMPRGTDTQYF.

This clone occurred a few times. A junction end diverges from the germline sequence, so it may reflect a read error. This rearrangement joins TRBV2 to TRBJ2-7; D unclear. Per the germline V gene, CDR1 is SNHLY and CDR2 is FYNNEI. The CDR3 is 14 residues long. The CDR3 protein is CASSDVSARYGQYF. The CDR3 nucleotides read TGTGCCAGCAGTGACGTGTCAGCGCGTTACGGGCAGTACTTC.

The gene calls are TRBV27 and TRBJ1-2; 8 positions match TRBD1. Unmatched junction bases numbered 9, after V lost 6 bases and J lost 6 bases. The CDR3 runs to 14 residues. CDR1 MNHEY and CDR2 SMNVEV come from the germline V gene (reference sequence). The CDR3 DNA sequence: TGTGCCAGCAGGAGTCAGGGGGCGCGAGATGGCTACACCTTC. Translated, it gives CASRSQGARDGYTF.

This clone was recorded a few times. CDR3 sequence (DNA): TGTGCCAGCAGCTTAACTAGCGGGGGCTACAATGAGCAGTTCTTC. Translating it yields CASSLTSGGYNEQFF. The chain recombines TRBV7-3 with TRBJ2-1; the match to TRBD2 covers 9 bases. The V and J ends lost 0 bases and 3 bases, in that order; junction bases with no gene match: 0. Looked up from germline, CDR1 is SGHTA and CDR2 is FQGTGA. The CDR3 has 15 amino acids.

This chain uses TRBV28 with TRBJ2-1; tentative D call: TRBD2 (6 bases). CDR1 and CDR2 from the germline V gene are MDHEN and SYDVKM. Trimming shortened V by 7 bases and J by 5 bases, and 15 bases separated the two germline ends. The CDR3 runs 14 residues. The CDR3 region is CASNPLSGHNEQFF. The CDR3 bases are TGTGCCAGCAACCCCCTTAGCGGTCACAATGAGCAGTTCTTC.

This clone showed up just a few times. CDR3 loop: CASRPSGGYNEQFF. CDR3 sequence (DNA): TGTGCCAGCAGACCCTCAGGGGGTTACAATGAGCAGTTCTTC. The V gene is TRBV14, the J gene TRBJ2-1, with 7 nucleotides matching TRBD1. Germline-derived CDR1 and CDR2 are SGHDN and FVKESK. There are 14 residues in the CDR3. Trimming removed 6 bases from V and 4 bases from J; junction bases left unmatched: 6.

The V call is TRBV30, the J call TRBJ1-1; D is possibly TRBD1 (5 bases). Trimming shortened V by 2 bases and J by 7 bases, and 17 bases separated the two germline ends. CDR1 and CDR2 (germline): GTSNPN, SVGIG (reference sequence). The CDR3 is 14 residues long. The CDR3 DNA is TGTGCCTGGAGTTTGACAGACCCTCGCGGTGAAGCTTTCTTT. This gives the protein CAWSLTDPRGEAFF.

This chain connects TRBV7-2 to TRBJ2-5; a weak D match, TRBD2 (5 bases). Germline lookup yields CDR1 SGHTA and CDR2 FQGNSA. The CDR3 sequence is 13 residues long. The V and J ends lost 0 bases and 5 bases respectively, with 7 bases between them. The DNA for the CDR3 is TGTGCCAGCAGCTTAGCGGGGAGTGAGACCCAGTACTTC. This encodes CASSLAGSETQYF.

This chain joins TRBV6-5 and TRBJ2-7; tentative D call: TRBD2 (7 bases). The CDR3 runs to 13 residues. The germline V and J ends were trimmed by 10 bases and 4 bases, with 17 bases remaining between them. Germline V CDR1 and CDR2: MNHEY, SVGAGI. The DNA for the CDR3 is TGTGCCACCATGGAGGGGGGGAGATACGAGCAGTACTTC. Protein: CATMEGGRYEQYF.

This sequence joins TRBV28 and TRBJ2-4, with 9 bases lining up with TRBD2. Germline V gene data show CDR1 as MDHEN and CDR2 as SYDVKM. The CDR3 contains 18 residues. The junction had 8 bases not matched to a gene; V was cut back by 0 bases and J by 2 bases. CDR3 bases: TGTGCCAGCAGTTTATGGACTAGCGGAAACGGGCCCAAAAACATTCAGTACTTC. It codes for CASSLWTSGNGPKNIQYF.

The J gene is TRBJ1-3, the V gene TRBV14; D is uncertain. The CDR3 spans 14 residues. Trimming took off 6 bases at V and 0 bases at J, with 9 bases between the two ends. Germline CDR1 is SGHDN and CDR2 is FVKESK. As DNA, the CDR3 is TGTGCCAGCAGAAACGCGGCCTCTGGAAACACCATATATTTT. Protein sequence: CASRNAASGNTIYF.

The chain combines TRBV27 with TRBJ2-5, with D uncertain. There are 12 residues in the CDR3. The V and J ends lost 1 base and 4 bases respectively, with 4 bases between them. CDR1 and CDR2 from the germline V gene are MNHEY and SMNVEV (reference sequence). The chain's CDR3 is CASSLFGETQYF. The DNA for the CDR3 is TGTGCCAGCAGTTTATTCGGAGAGACCCAGTACTTC.

The chain recombines TRBV4-1 with TRBJ2-7; TRBD2 matches 11 bases. The CDR3 is 16 residues long. Germline V gene lookup returns CDR1 MGHRA and CDR2 YSYEKL. Germline trimming cut 1 base from V and 2 bases from J; bases unmatched to any gene: 4. This CDR3 reads CASSQGLAGKTYEQYF. As DNA, the CDR3 is TGCGCCAGCAGCCAAGGACTAGCGGGGAAAACCTACGAGCAGTACTTC.

This clone showed up just a few times. This chain uses TRBV19 with TRBJ1-1; D gene uncertain. The CDR3 contains 13 residues. CDR1 and CDR2 (germline): LNHDA, SQIVND (reference sequence). Trimming removed 4 bases at V and 0 bases at J, with 6 bases between. DNA of the CDR3: TGTGCCAGTAGTAAGAGCCTGAACACTGAAGCTTTCTTT. Translation: CASSKSLNTEAFF.

The V call is TRBV20-1, the J call TRBJ2-1; no clear D gene. The CDR3 is made up of 10 amino acids. V lost 5 bases and J 5 bases, leaving 4 bases between the germline ends. From germline, CDR1 is DFQATT and CDR2 SNEGSKA (reference sequence). This CDR3 is CSAGHNEQFF. CDR3 sequence (DNA): TGCAGTGCTGGCCACAATGAGCAGTTCTTC.

The chain carries TRBV10-3 and TRBJ2-3; 14 positions agree with TRBD2. CDR1 ENHRY and CDR2 SYGVKD come from the germline V gene. With 4 bases clipped from V and 4 bases from J, the junction kept 10 bases outside the gene matches. The CDR3 sequence is 18 residues long. The CDR3 nucleotides read TGTGCCATCAGTGTAGATCCGGGACTAGCGGGAGCATCAGATACGCAGTATTTT. Its translation is CAISVDPGLAGASDTQYF.

V is TRBV7-8 and J is TRBJ2-1, with D maybe TRBD2 (6 bases). CDR3 length equals 16 residues. V was shortened by 2 bases and J by 6 bases, with 17 bases between the two germline ends. Germline assignment: CDR1 SGHVS and CDR2 FQNEAQ. The CDR3 sequence is CASSLTRLGSGNEQFF. As DNA, the CDR3 is TGTGCCAGCAGCTTAACACGACTAGGGTCGGGCAATGAGCAGTTCTTC.

This chain uses TRBV27 with TRBJ1-5, with D unclear. Between the trimmed V and J ends, which lost 3 bases and 3 bases, there was a span of 9 bases. Germline V gene sequence: CDR1 MNHEY, CDR2 SMNVEV (reference sequence). This CDR3 is built from 14 residues. The CDR3 DNA is TGTGCCAGCAGTTTTGGAGGACCCAATCAGCCCCAGCATTTT. Its protein product is CASSFGGPNQPQHF.

This chain connects TRBV29-1 to TRBJ1-1; possible D gene TRBD1, 6 bases. The germline V and J ends were trimmed by 7 bases and 4 bases, with 16 bases remaining between them. Per the germline V gene, CDR1 is SQVTM and CDR2 is ANQGSEA. The CDR3 totals 13 residues. For the CDR3, the DNA is TGCAGCGCTGCCCGATGGACAGCCACTGAAGCTTTCTTT. Protein product: CSAARWTATEAFF. The entire variable domain, with the rest obtained from reference TRBV29-1 and TRBJ1-1, is as follows: SAVISQKPSRDICQRGTSLTIQCQVDSQVTMMFWYRQQPGQSLTLIATANQGSEATYESGFVIDKFPISRPNLTFSTLTVSNMSPEDSSIYLCSAARWTATEAFFGQGTRLTVV.

In this sample, this clone turned up once. The chain links TRBV10-3 to TRBJ1-3, with D hard to call. V was trimmed by 6 bases and J by 1 base, leaving 7 bases between them. The CDR3 sequence is 13 residues long. CDR1 is ENHRY and CDR2 is SYGVKD in the germline V gene. CDR3 sequence (DNA): TGTGCCATCAGGGGAGGGTCTGGAAACACCATATATTTT. Translation: CAIRGGSGNTIYF.